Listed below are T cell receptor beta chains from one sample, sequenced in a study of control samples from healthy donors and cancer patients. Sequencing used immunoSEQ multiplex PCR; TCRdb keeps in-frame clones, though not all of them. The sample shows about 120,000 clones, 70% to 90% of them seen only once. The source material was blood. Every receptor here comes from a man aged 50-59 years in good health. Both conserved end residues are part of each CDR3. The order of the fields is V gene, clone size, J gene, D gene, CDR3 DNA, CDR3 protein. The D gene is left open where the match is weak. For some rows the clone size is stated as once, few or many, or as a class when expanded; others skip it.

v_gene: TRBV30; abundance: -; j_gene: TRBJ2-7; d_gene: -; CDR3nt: TGTGCCTGGAGTGTAGGGCGGGGCCCCTCCTACGAGCAGTACTTC; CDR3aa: CAWSVGRGPSYEQYF
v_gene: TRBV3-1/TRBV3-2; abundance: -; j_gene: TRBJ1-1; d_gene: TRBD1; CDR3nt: TGTGCCAGCAGCCAAGCTCACAGGGGGAACACTGAAGCTTTCTTT; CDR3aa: CASSQAHRGNTEAFF
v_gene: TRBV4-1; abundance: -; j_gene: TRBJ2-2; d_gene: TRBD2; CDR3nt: TGCGCCAGCAGCCAAGGTAGTCCTAGCGGGGGGGCTAAACCCGGGGAGCTGTTTTTT; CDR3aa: CASSQGSPSGGAKPGELFF
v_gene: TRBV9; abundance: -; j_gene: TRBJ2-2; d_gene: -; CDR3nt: TGTGCCAGCAGCGTAGGAGGAGGGGCGGAGGGGACCGGGGAGCTGTTTTTT; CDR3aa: CASSVGGGAEGTGELFF
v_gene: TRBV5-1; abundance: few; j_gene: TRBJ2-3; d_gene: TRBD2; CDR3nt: TGCGCCAGCAGCCGAGCGGGGGACACAGATACGCAGTATTTT; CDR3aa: CASSRAGDTDTQYF
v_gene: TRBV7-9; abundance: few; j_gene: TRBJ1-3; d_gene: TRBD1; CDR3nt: TGTGCCAGCAGCTTAGTAGCGACAGGGGGCGAAAACACCATATATTTT; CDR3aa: CASSLVATGGENTIYF
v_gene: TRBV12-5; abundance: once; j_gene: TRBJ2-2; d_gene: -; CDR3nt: TGTGCTAGTGGTTCCCCCGTGTGGGGGACGAACACCGGGGAGCTGTTTTTT; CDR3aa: CASGSPVWGTNTGELFF
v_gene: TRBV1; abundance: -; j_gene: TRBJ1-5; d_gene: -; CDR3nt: TGCACCAGCAGCCAAGATTGGGGGGGCAGGGTGGACAATCAGCCCCAGCATTTT; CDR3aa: CTSSQDWGGRVDNQPQHF
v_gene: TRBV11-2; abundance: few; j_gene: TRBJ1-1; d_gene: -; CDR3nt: TGTGCCAGCAGCTTCGTAGGGACTGAAGCTTTCTTT; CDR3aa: CASSFVGTEAFF
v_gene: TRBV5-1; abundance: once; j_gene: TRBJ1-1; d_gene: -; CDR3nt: TGCGCCAGCAGCTTCCAGGGGCCGGGGAACACTGAAGCTTTCTTT; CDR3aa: CASSFQGPGNTEAFF
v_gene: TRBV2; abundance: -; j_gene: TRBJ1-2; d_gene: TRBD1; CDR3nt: TGTGCCAGCAGTCGGGACAGGGACAACTATGGCTACACCTTC; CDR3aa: CASSRDRDNYGYTF
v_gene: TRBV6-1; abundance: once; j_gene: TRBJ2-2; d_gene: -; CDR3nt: TGTGCCAGCAGTGAGGTTCGACCGGGAGACGGGGAGCTGTTTTTT; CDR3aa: CASSEVRPGDGELFF
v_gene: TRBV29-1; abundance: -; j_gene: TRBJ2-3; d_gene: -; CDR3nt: TGCAGCGTTGCCGGGGGACCCACAGATACGCAGTATTTT; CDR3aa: CSVAGGPTDTQYF
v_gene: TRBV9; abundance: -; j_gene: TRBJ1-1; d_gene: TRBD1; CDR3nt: TGTGCCAGCAGCGTAGGGGGAGCAGGGGGCACTGAAGCTTTCTTT; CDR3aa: CASSVGGAGGTEAFF
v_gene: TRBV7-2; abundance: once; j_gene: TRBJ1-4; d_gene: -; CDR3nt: TGTGCCAGCAGCTGGCGGGCTCTTAATGAAAAACTGTTTTTT; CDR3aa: CASSWRALNEKLFF
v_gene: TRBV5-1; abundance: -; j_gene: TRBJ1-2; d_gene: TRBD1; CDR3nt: TGCGCCAGCAGCCCTGGACAGGGGGCATGGGGCTACACCTTC; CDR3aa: CASSPGQGAWGYTF
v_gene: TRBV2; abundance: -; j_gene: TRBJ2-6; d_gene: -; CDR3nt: TGTGCCAGCAGTGTGGGAATCTCTGGGGCCAACGTCCTGACTTTC; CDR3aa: CASSVGISGANVLTF
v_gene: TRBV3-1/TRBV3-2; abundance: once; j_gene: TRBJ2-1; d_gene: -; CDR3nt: TGTGCCAGCAGCCAACGCCCCGGGACGTTCTCCTACAATGAGCAGTTCTTC; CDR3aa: CASSQRPGTFSYNEQFF
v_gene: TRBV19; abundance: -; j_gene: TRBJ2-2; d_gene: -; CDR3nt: TGTGCCACTACTCGACTGAACACCGGGGAGCTGTTTTTT; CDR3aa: CATTRLNTGELFF
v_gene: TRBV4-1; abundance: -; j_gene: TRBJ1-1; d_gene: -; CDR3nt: TGCGCCAGCAGCCCCGGGAGGGGGAAGTCTGACTCTGAAGCTTTCTTT; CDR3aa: CASSPGRGKSDSEAFF
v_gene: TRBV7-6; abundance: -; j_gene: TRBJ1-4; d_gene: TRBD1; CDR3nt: TGTGCCAGCAGCTTCCTAGGACAGGGGGGACATGAAAAACTGTTTTTT; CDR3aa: CASSFLGQGGHEKLFF
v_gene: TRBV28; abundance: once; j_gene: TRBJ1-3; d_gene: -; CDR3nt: TGTGCCAGCAGTTTCGGGGGTCCGGCTGGAAACACCATATATTTT; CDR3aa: CASSFGGPAGNTIYF
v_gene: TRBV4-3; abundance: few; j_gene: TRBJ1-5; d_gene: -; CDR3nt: TGCGCCAGCAGCCAAGATCCCGGACAGCCAAATCAGCCCCAGCATTTT; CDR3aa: CASSQDPGQPNQPQHF
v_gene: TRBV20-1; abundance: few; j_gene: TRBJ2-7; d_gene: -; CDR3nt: TGCAGTGCTAGAGATGTACACGAGCAGTACTTC; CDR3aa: CSARDVHEQYF
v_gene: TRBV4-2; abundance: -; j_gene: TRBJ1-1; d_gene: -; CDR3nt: TGTGCCAGCAGCCAAGATAGGGCGGATTCCCGTGCTTTCTTT; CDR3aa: CASSQDRADSRAFF
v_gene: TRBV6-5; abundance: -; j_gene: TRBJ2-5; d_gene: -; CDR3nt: TGTGCCAGCAGACCCGCAGGGTCGCAAGAGACCCAGTACTTC; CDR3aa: CASRPAGSQETQYF
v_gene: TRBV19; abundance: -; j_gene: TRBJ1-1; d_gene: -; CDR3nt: TGTGCCAGCGCGGCTGGGGCGGGGAGGGACACTGAAGCTTTCTTT; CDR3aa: CASAAGAGRDTEAFF
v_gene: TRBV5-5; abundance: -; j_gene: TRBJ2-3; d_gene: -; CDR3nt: TGTGCCAGCAGCTTGCTCAGAACTAGCACAGATACGCAGTATTTT; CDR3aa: CASSLLRTSTDTQYF
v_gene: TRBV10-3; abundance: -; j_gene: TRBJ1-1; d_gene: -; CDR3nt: TGTGCCATCAGTGAGTCTCCATTGCCGAAGGCCGACACTGAAGCTTTCTTT; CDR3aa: CAISESPLPKADTEAFF
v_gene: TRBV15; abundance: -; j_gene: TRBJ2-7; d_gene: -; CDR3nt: TGTGCCACCAGCAGAGTGGGCACGGCCGATTCCTACGAGCAGTACTTC; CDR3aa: CATSRVGTADSYEQYF
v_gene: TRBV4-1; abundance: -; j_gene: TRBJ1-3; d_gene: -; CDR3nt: TGCGCCAGCAGCCAAACGAGGTCTGGAAACACCATATATTTT; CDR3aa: CASSQTRSGNTIYF
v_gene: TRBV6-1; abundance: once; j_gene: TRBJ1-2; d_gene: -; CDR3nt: TGTGCCAGCATGGCATCCTTAGGCTACACCTTC; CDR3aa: CASMASLGYTF
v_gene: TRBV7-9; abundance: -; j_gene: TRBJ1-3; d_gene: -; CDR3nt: TGTGCCAGCAGCCAAGGGACGGGGGAATCTGGAAACACCATATATTTT; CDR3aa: CASSQGTGESGNTIYF
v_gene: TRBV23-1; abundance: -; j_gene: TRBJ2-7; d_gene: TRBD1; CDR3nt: TGCGCCAGCAGCCCTCCGGGACAGGGATTCTACGAGCAGTACTTC; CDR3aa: CASSPPGQGFYEQYF
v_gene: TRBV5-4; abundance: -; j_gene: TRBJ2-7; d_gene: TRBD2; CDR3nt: TGTGCCAGCAGCTTTAGGACTAGCGGGGACGAGCAGTACTTC; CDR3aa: CASSFRTSGDEQYF
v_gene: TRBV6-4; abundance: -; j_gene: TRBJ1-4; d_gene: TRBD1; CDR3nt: TGTGCCAGCAGCCCCCAGGGGGGGAATGAAAAACTGTTTTTT; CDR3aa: CASSPQGGNEKLFF
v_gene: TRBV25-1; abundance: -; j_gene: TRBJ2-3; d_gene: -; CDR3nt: TGTGCCAGCAGTGCCCTGGACCGAAGCACAGATACGCAGTATTTT; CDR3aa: CASSALDRSTDTQYF
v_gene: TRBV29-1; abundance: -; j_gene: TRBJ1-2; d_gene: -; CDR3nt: TGCAGCGTTGCCAGGGCAGGGGATGGCTACACCTTC; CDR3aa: CSVARAGDGYTF
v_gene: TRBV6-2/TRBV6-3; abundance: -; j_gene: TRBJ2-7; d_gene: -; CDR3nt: TGTGCCAGCAGTTACCTCCAACAGGGCTACGAGCAGTACTTC; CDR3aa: CASSYLQQGYEQYF
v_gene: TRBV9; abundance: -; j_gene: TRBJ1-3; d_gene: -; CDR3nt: TGTGCCAGCAGCCCGAGACTCTTCTCTGGAAACACCATATATTTT; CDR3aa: CASSPRLFSGNTIYF
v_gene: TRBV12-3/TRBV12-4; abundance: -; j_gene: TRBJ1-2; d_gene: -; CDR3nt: TGTGCCAGCAGCAGAGGACAATCCTATGGCTACACCTTC; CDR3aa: CASSRGQSYGYTF
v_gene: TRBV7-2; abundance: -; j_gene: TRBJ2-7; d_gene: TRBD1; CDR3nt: TGTGCCAGCAGCTTATGGCCCACCGGGACAGATGACGAGCAGTACTTC; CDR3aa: CASSLWPTGTDDEQYF
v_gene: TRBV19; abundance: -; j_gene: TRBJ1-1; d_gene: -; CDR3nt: TGTGCCAGTAGTATCGTCAGGGACACTGAAGCTTTCTTT; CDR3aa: CASSIVRDTEAFF
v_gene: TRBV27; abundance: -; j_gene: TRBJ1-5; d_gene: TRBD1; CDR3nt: TGTGCCAGCAGGGGGACAGGGGGGCAGCCCCAGCATTTT; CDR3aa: CASRGTGGQPQHF
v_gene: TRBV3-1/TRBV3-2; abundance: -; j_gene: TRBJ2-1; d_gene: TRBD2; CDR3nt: TGTGCCAGCAGCCAGGGAGCGGGGGGGCTGGGTGAGCAGTTCTTC; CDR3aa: CASSQGAGGLGEQFF
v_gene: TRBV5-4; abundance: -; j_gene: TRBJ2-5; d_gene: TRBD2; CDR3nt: TGTGCCAGCGCCACTAGCGGGGGAAACTCGGAGACCCAGTACTTC; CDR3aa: CASATSGGNSETQYF
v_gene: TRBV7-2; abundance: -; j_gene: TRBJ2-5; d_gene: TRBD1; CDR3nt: TGTGCCAGCAGCTTAGCGACAGGGGGCTACGAGACCCAGTACTTC; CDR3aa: CASSLATGGYETQYF
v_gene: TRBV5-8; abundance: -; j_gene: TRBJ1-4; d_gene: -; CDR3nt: TGTGCCAGCAGCAGGTCTGGGGTTAATGAAAAACTGTTTTTT; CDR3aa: CASSRSGVNEKLFF
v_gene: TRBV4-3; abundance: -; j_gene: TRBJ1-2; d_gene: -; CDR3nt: TGCGCCAGCAGCCAAACTCGCGGGTCCGCACCTAACTATGGCTACACCTTC; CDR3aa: CASSQTRGSAPNYGYTF
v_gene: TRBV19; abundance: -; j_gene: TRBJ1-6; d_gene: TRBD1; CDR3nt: TGTGCCAGTAGTATGAGGGACAGGTTTAATTCACCCCTCCACTTT; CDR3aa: CASSMRDRFNSPLHF
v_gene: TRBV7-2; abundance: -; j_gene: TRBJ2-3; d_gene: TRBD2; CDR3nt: TGTGCCAGCAGTTTAGCGGGGGGGCCAGTGACAGATACGCAGTATTTT; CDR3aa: CASSLAGGPVTDTQYF
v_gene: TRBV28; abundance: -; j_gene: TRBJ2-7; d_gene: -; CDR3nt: TGTGCCAGCACCCATCAGGGCGGCTACGAGCAGTACTTC; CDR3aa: CASTHQGGYEQYF